The source of this T cell receptor (beta chain) is a study of cytomegalovirus exposure and HLA in healthy donors. About the research overall: In an early release, HLA-typed donors contributed tens of millions of unique TCR sequences. Study findings and constraints: Cytomegalovirus status, reportedly, was diagnosed with high specificity and sensitivity by the classifier. Most TCR sequences showed up rarely, but some public TCRs showed up in many donors.

Details on this clone: Antigen: not known.

Germline V gives CDR1 SNHLY, CDR2 FYNNEI. The CDR3 is 11 residues long. Trimming stripped 6 bases from V and 14 bases from J, with 14 bases between. Primers for the PCR totalled 60 Vbeta and 13 Jbeta. Under the authors' procedure: An analysis that came later counted 73 million or so unique TCR beta chains, 10 million to 11 million shared. The protocol was immunoSEQ multiplex PCR, while the TCRdb copy is restricted to in-frame clones and leaves out a portion. V, J and clone size are taken as reported in that table, and D and trimming were inferred from the DNA itself. The sample shows under 150,000 clones, 70% to 85% of them seen only once.

This chain uses TRBV2 with TRBJ2-1; D might be TRBD2 (6 bases). The receptor was isolated from a boy aged 2 to 9 in good health and CMV-seronegative. Sequences were obtained from PBMCs. The CDR3 is CASSQGLAEFF. The CDR3, as DNA: TGTGCCAGCAGCCAGGGACTGGCCGAGTTCTTC.